The TCR beta chain under discussion was sequenced for a study of regulatory T cells in long-lasting Graves disease. Arm-PCR of CDR3 regions and iRepertoire HTBI primers were the basis on which TCR beta libraries were built. MiXCR, run by TCRdb on the multiplex PCR reads, gives a single entry per CDR3 protein. The profile covers around 450,000 distinct CDR3 sequences, with 15% appearing a single time and roughly 7.7% taken by the ten largest. CDR1 is MDHEN, CDR2 SYDVKM, per germline. Losses at the gene ends were 6 bases for V and 4 bases for J; bases not matched to a gene: 20. The CDR3 has 19 residues. The time point here: newly diagnosed GD, antithyroid drugs for less than 3 months. Isolated PBMC RNA provided the starting material for the TCR library. Roughly 9.8 milliliters of peripheral blood went into EDTA tubes. This sample was shared with a second study, whose subject was T cells in Graves' hyperthyroidism and ophthalmopathy. In that study: The HTBI primer set drove a first-round RT-PCR of the TCR CDR3.

Sequencing was performed on peripheral blood mononuclear cells (PBMCs), taken at new diagnosis, from a patient treated with antithyroid drugs. The rearrangement joins TRBV28 to TRBJ2-1; 8 bases align to TRBD2. This clonotype was sampled from a woman aged 40 to 49 with Graves disease. This chain's CDR3 is CASRHLGSGGPSFYNEQFF. The DNA of the CDR3 is TGTGCCAGCAGGCACCTCGGGTCGGGAGGGCCCTCTTTTTACAATGAGCAGTTCTTC.